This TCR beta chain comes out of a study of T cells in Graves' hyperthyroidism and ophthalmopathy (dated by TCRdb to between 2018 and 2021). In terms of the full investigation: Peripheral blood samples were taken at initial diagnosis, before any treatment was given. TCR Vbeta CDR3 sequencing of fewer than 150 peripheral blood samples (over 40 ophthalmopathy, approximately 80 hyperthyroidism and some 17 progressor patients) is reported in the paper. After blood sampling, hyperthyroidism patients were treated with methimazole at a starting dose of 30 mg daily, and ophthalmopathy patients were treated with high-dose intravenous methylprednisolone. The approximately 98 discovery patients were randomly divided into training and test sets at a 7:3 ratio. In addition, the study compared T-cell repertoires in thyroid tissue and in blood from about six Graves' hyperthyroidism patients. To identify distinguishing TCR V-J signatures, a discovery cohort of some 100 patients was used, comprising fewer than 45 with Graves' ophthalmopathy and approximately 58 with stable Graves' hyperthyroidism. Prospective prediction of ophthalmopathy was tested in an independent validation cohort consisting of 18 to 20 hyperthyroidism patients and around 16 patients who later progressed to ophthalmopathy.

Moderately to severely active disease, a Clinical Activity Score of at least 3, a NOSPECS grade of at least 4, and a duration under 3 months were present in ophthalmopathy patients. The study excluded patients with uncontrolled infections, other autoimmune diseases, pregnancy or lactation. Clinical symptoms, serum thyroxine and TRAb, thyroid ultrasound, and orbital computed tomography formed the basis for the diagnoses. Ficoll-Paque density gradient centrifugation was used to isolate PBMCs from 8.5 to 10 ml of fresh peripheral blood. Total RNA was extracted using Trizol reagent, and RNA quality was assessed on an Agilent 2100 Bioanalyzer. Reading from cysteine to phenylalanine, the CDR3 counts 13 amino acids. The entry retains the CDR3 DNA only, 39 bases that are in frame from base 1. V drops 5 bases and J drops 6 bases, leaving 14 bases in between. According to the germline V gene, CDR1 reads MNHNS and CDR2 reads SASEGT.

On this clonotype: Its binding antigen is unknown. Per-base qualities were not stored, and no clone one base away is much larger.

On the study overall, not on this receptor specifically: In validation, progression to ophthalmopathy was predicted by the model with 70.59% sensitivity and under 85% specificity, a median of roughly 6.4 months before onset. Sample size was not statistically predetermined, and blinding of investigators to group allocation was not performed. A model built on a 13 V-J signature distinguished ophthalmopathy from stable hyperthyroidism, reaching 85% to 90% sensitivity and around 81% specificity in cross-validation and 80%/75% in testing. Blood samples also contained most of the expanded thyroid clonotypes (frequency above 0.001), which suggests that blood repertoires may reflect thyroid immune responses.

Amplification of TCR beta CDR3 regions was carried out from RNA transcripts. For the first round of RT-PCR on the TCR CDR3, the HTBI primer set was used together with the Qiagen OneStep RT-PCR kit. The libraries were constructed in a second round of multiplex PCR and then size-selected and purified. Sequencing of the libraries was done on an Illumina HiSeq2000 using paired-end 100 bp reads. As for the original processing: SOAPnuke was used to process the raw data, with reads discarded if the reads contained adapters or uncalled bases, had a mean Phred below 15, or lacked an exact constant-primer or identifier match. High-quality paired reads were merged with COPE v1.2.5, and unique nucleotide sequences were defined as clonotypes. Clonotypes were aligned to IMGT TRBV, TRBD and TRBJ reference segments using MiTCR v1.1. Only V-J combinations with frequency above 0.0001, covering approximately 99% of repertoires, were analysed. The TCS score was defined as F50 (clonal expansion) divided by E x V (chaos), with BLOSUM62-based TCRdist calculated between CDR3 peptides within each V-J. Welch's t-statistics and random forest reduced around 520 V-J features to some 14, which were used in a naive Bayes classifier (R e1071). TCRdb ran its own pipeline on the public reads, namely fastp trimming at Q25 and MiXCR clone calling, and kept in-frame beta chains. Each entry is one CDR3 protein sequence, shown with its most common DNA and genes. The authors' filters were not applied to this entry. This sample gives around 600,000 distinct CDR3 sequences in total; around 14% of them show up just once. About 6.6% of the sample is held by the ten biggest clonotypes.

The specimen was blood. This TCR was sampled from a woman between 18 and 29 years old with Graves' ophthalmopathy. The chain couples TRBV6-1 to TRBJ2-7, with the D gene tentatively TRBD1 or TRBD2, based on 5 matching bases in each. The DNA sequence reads TGTGCCAGCAGTCCGGGACCCCTCGGCGAGCAGTACTTC. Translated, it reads CASSPGPLGEQYF.